This TCR beta chain was retrieved from a study of blood T cell repertoires in COVID-19. Study details: The samples span acute and convalescent COVID-19 from the United States, Italy and Spain. PBMCs, B-cell-depleted T cells, or T cells provided the cDNA or gDNA that made up the material.

This CDR3 is 16 amino acids long. CDR1 is MDHEN and CDR2 is SYDVKM in the germline V gene. Germline trimming cut 2 bases from V and 4 bases from J; bases unmatched to any gene: 10. This clone was counted only a few times. Seattle-derived patients entered the study during active infection and were followed longitudinally. Under the authors' procedure: Estimation of nucleated cell counts relied on the amplification of reference gene primers. The method was immunoSEQ multiplex PCR; TCRdb's version includes in-frame clones alone and lacks a portion of them. Clonal size and the V and J genes are those of that table, whereas D and trimming came from the DNA. The sample includes around 200,000 clones, over 70% of them seen just once.

The sequence was collected from a woman between 35 and 50 years old with COVID-19, enrolled during active disease. The V call is TRBV28, the J call TRBJ1-2; 7 nucleotides match TRBD1. The sample taken for sequencing was peripheral blood. CDR3: CASSLSRPGGGYGYTF. In nucleotides, the CDR3 is TGTGCCAGCAGTTTAAGTAGGCCAGGGGGTGGCTATGGCTACACCTTC.